Shown below are 10 T cell receptor beta chains from a single sample sequenced in a study of blood T cell repertoires in COVID-19. Assay used: immunoSEQ multiplex PCR; TCRdb lists only in-frame clones, some missing. In the table there are about 160,000 clones, under 90% of which are singletons. The sample comprised PBMCs or T cells enriched from blood (not recorded which). These receptors originate from a woman in her sixties or seventies who had recovered from COVID-19.

In this sample, this clone turned up once. The J gene is TRBJ2-3, the V gene TRBV5-1; the match to TRBD2 covers 9 bases. The CDR3 runs 15 residues. Germline V gives CDR1 SGHRS, CDR2 YFSETQ. J gave up 3 bases and V 4 bases, and 6 bases lay outside the gene matches. For the CDR3, the DNA is TGCGCCAGCAGCGCGGGACTAGCAGGGACAGATACGCAGTATTTT. Translation gives CASSAGLAGTDTQYF.

The V gene is TRBV10-3, the J gene TRBJ2-1; the match to TRBD1 covers 10 bases. Germline V CDR1 and CDR2: ENHRY, SYGVKD. This CDR3 contains 13 residues. V lost 7 bases and J lost 4; bases outside the gene matches: 1. CDR3 region: CAITGQGYNEQFF. Written as DNA, the CDR3 is TGTGCCATCACGGGACAGGGGTACAATGAGCAGTTCTTC.

The chain recombines TRBV5-6 with TRBJ2-7; D gene uncertain. V was trimmed by 4 bases and J by 4 bases, leaving 18 bases between them. Germline CDR1 is SGHDT and CDR2 is YYEEEE. This CDR3 contains 15 residues. Here the CDR3 reads CASSVIELPSYEQYF. DNA for the CDR3: TGTGCCAGCAGCGTAATTGAGCTTCCCTCATACGAGCAGTACTTC.

This chain links TRBV5-6 with TRBJ2-2; possible D gene TRBD2, 6 bases. CDR1 is SGHDT and CDR2 is YYEEEE in the germline V gene. The CDR3 covers 15 residues. V was pared by 6 bases and J by 3 bases, with 15 bases between. CDR3 in amino acids: CASTPLRGDTGELFF. The CDR3 DNA sequence: TGTGCCAGCACCCCCCTTCGCGGGGACACCGGGGAGCTGTTTTTT.

The genes are TRBV14 and TRBJ2-7; maybe TRBD2 (5 bases). V was cut by 5 bases and J by 3 bases, with 17 bases left in between. Per the germline V gene, CDR1 is SGHDN and CDR2 is FVKESK. CDR3 length equals 15 residues. The DNA for the CDR3 is TGTGCCAGCAGCACCGGGGTCAGCCAAGTCTACGAGCAGTACTTC. This encodes CASSTGVSQVYEQYF.

This clone was counted a few times. The chain links TRBV5-1 to TRBJ1-1, with TRBD1 identical over 12 bases. CDR3 size: 17 residues. Losses at the gene ends were 1 base for V and 0 bases for J; bases not matched to a gene: 4. Germline V gene lookup returns CDR1 SGHRS and CDR2 YFSETQ. The CDR3 DNA sequence: TGCGCCAGCAGCTTGAGGGACAGGGGGCTCCTGAACACTGAAGCTTTCTTT. Its translation: CASSLRDRGLLNTEAFF.

V usage is TRBV19 and J usage is TRBJ2-3; 8 bases are shared with TRBD1. The germline gives CDR1 LNHDA, CDR2 SQIVND (reference sequence). The CDR3 sequence is 16 residues long. After removal of 5 bases from V and 2 bases from J, the junction contained 9 bases not matched to a gene. Written as DNA, the CDR3 is TGTGCCAGTAGTCCTGCGACAGGGGCGGCCACAGATACGCAGTATTTT. Translation gives CASSPATGAATDTQYF.

This chain connects TRBV12-5 to TRBJ2-5; no clear D gene. CDR1 and CDR2 (germline): LGHNT, FRNRAP. This CDR3 spans 14 amino acids. V lost 7 bases and J 0 bases, leaving 12 bases between the germline ends. DNA for the CDR3: TGTGCTAGTGCGCTCACAGAGAACCAAGAGACCCAGTACTTC. The encoded protein is CASALTENQETQYF. The full variable domain, in which reference TRBV12-5 and TRBJ2-5 provide the parts outside the CDR3, is DARVTQTPRHKVTEMGQEVTMRCQPILGHNTVFWYRQTMMQGLELLAYFRNRAPLDDSGMPKDRFSAEMPDATLATLKIQPSEPRDSAVYFCASALTENQETQYFGPGTRLLVL.

This clone was observed once. The V and J genes are TRBV28 and TRBJ2-7; 16 bases agree with TRBD2. With 5 bases clipped from V and 5 bases from J, the junction kept 12 bases outside the gene matches. The CDR3 covers 18 residues. Germline V gene sequence: CDR1 MDHEN, CDR2 SYDVKM. The CDR3 loop reads CASSPGTSGGALVNEQYF. The DNA for the CDR3 is TGTGCCAGCAGTCCGGGGACTAGCGGGGGGGCATTAGTCAACGAGCAGTACTTC.

The chain joins TRBV5-1 to TRBJ1-1, with 7 bases identical to TRBD1. V trimming: 1 base; J trimming: 1 base; junction bases outside the gene matches: 4. CDR3 length: 15 amino acids. CDR1 and CDR2 (germline): SGHRS, YFSETQ. The CDR3 coding sequence is TGCGCCAGCAGCTTGTATGCAGGGGGGAACACTGAAGCTTTCTTT. It translates to CASSLYAGGNTEAFF.